The entry below gives a single T cell receptor (beta chain) sequence along with its context. The data were taken from a study of blood T cell repertoires in COVID-19. Looking at the study overall: Nucleic acid was either cDNA or gDNA, and it came from T cells, B-cell-depleted T cells, or PBMCs.

Authors' data handling: Reference gene primer amplification gave estimated nucleated cell counts. TCRdb's copy holds only in-frame clones and misses some; the assay was immunoSEQ multiplex PCR. V and J calls and clone size are copied from that table; D and trimming were computed from the DNA. The sample consists of approximately 390,000 clones, about 86% of them appearing once. The CDR3 extends over 14 amino acids. Germline V gene sequence: CDR1 LNHDA, CDR2 SQIVND (reference sequence). V lost 6 bases and J 0 bases, leaving 9 bases between the germline ends. V and J are TRBV19 and TRBJ1-5; the D is unclear. Sequenced: PBMCs or T cells enriched from blood (not recorded which). The sequence came from a woman in her 50s who had recovered from COVID-19. In nucleotides, the CDR3 is TGTGCCAGTAGCGTACACTATAGCAATCAGCCCCAGCATTTT. This translates into CASSVHYSNQPQHF.